This T cell receptor (beta chain) was obtained from a study of identifying expanded T cells in peripheral blood (dated by TCRdb to about 2019). Some background on the complete study: Technical replicates were generated by sequencing separate aliquots of the same genomic DNA pool, and four replicates were compared pairwise.

No immune events such as infections were documented for the healthy donors during the collection period. To calibrate time-dependent variance in a beta-binomial model of T-cell clone differential abundance, blood repertoires from healthy donors were used as a training cohort. The training cohort included 10 or so healthy donors, of whom 3 were female and 7 were male. The donors were between roughly 25 and 64 years old, with an average age of roughly 43 years. Obtained from a commercial supplier, whole blood was collected from each healthy donor at three time points set two to three weeks apart. For immunosequencing, genomic DNA was extracted from whole blood that had not been sorted. Overall study outcomes, separate from this receptor: The binomial model flagged around 1.1 differentially abundant clones between technical replicates, compared with about 15 over around 2 weeks and 19 to 20 over about four weeks. Both the number of clones called differentially abundant and the false-positive rate were significantly reduced by the beta-binomial model across all healthy-donor time intervals. In all healthy donors, the variance in clone template counts between samples taken 2 to 3 weeks apart rose significantly as total template count increased. The authors expected biological variance in healthy repertoires might increase further over much longer intervals such as months to years.

TCRbeta CDR3 regions were profiled by bias-controlled multiplex PCR amplification of genomic DNA with the immunoSEQ Assay. The paper's data handling went like this. To quantify the absolute abundance of each unique TCRbeta CDR3 region, the sequences were collapsed and filtered. Differential abundance was tested with two models: a binomial (Fisher-equivalent) model and a beta-binomial model that adds time-dependent variance fitted from healthy donors. Clones with fewer than 5 combined templates were removed, and a clone was called differentially abundant if the clone's Benjamini-Hochberg FDR was below 0.01. The form v = (b*log(k)+a)^2 was used to model beta-binomial variance as a function of total template count across the two samples. Not all clones reach the TCRdb copy of this immuneACCESS table, which keeps in-frame sequences only. Checked studies attribute under half of the gap to unresolved V genes and leave the rest unexplained. From that table come the V and J calls and clone size; the DNA was used to work out D and trimming. This sample comprises some 91,000 clones, approximately 90% of them detected only once. The ten largest clones capture under 4.5% of the sample.

This clone was counted once. It lacks a known antigen. Base qualities are missing; no much larger clone stands one base away. What was sequenced was blood. The receptor was isolated from a person aged 18-69 years in good health.

The CDR3 reads CASSLVGTGVLYSNQPQHF. The nucleotide sequence reads as follows: TGTGCCAGCAGCTTAGTAGGGACAGGGGTCCTTTATAGCAATCAGCCCCAGCATTTT. The chain employs TRBV7-8 and TRBJ1-5; the central 10 bases match TRBD1. Relative to germline, V is missing 1 base and J is missing 0 bases, with 9 bases of the junction outside any gene match. The germline V gene yields SGHVS for CDR1 and FQNEAQ for CDR2. The CDR3 sequence holds 19 residues, the cysteine and phenylalanine included. This entry keeps only the CDR3 DNA: 57 bases, framed from base 1.